This TCR beta chain derives from a study of monozygotic twins with inflammatory bowel disease. Study-wide results and caveats: With others, IBD patients shared fewer clonotypes than healthy twins did, especially with disease activity. Whereas healthy co-twins had higher TCRbeta diversity (inverse Simpson), IBD patients had lower diversity.

Each sample had eight separate cDNA synthesis reactions. UMIs were attached via template switching, each with a 6-nucleotide sample barcode. TCRdb reanalyzed the 5' RACE reads and collapses them to one entry per CDR3 protein, without DNA. This sample carries about 330,000 distinct CDR3 sequences, with around 2% going to the ten biggest clones. Regarding this clonotype: What it binds is not known.

The germline V gene encodes CDR1 SGHTA and CDR2 FQGNSA. This CDR3 is built from 13 residues. The receptor was isolated from a human donor with ulcerative colitis or Crohn's disease, or a healthy co-twin of an affected twin (not recorded which). What was sequenced was blood. The V gene is TRBV7-2, the J gene TRBJ2-5; as DNA is missing, the TRBD2 call by TCRdb cannot be tested. The CDR3 protein is CASSLMRRETQYF.